The 10 T cell receptor beta chains listed next were all sequenced from one sample in a study of CD4 T cells in relation to SARS-CoV-2 and coronaviruses. Profiling relied on immunoSEQ multiplex PCR, and the TCRdb table lists in-frame clones only, not all of them. Of more than 35,000 clones in the sample, 77% were seen once. No antigens are known for them. Sequences were obtained from memory CD4+ T cells from PBMCs, cultured in vitro. These receptor sequences come from an adult with COVID-19.

V gene TRBV28 combines with J gene TRBJ2-2; 11 bases line up with TRBD2. The trim removed 6 bases at V and 4 bases at J, leaving 4 bases unmatched. Per germline, CDR1 MDHEN and CDR2 SYDVKM. CDR3 length: 15 residues. CDR3 in DNA: TGTGCCAGCAGCCGCGGACTAGCGGGCACCGGGGAGCTGTTTTTT. This sequence encodes CASSRGLAGTGELFF.

This clone occurred a few times. The chain has TRBV10-1 and TRBJ1-1; no definite D call. V lost 8 bases, J lost 0 bases, and 16 bases lay in between. CDR1 WNHNN and CDR2 SYGVQD come from the germline V gene (reference sequence). The CDR3 sequence is 15 residues long. The CDR3 DNA reads TGCGCCAGCCGAGTCGGTGGGGTCATGAACACTGAAGCTTTCTTT. It encodes CASRVGGVMNTEAFF.

The sample holds a few counts of this clone. J is TRBJ1-2 and V is TRBV6-1; D is possibly TRBD1 (6 bases). CDR3 size: 14 residues. Trimming took off 2 bases at V and 8 bases at J, with 15 bases between the two ends. CDR1 and CDR2 from the germline V gene are MNHNS and SASEGT. Written as DNA, the CDR3 is TGTGCCAGCAGTGAAACGGGGGCGTCGGTCGGCTACACCTTC. Residues: CASSETGASVGYTF.

The chain employs TRBV28 and TRBJ1-2; D is unresolved. The germline V gene has CDR1 MDHEN and CDR2 SYDVKM. V gave up 2 bases and J gave up 4 bases, with 8 bases separating them. CDR3 length: 13 residues. CDR3 sequence: CASSLHPSYGYTF. The DNA for the CDR3 is TGTGCCAGCAGTTTACATCCTTCCTATGGCTACACCTTC.

A few counts support this clone. The chain joins TRBV10-1 to TRBJ1-2; D is unclear. V was trimmed by 5 bases and J by 5 bases, leaving 21 bases between them. In germline, CDR1 is WNHNN, CDR2 SYGVQD (reference sequence). The CDR3 covers 16 residues. CDR3 DNA sequence: TGCGCCAGCAGTCCCTTTCGGAAAACCGTCCCTTATGGCTACACCTTC. Translating gives CASSPFRKTVPYGYTF.

The V gene is TRBV2, the J gene TRBJ1-2; maybe TRBD1 (6 bases). The CDR3 extends over 14 amino acids. Germline-derived CDR1 and CDR2 are SNHLY and FYNNEI. V shed 4 bases and J shed 7 bases, with 16 bases lying between them. The CDR3 region is CASSAPQGLSGYTF. The DNA of the CDR3 is TGTGCCAGCAGTGCCCCGCAGGGGTTGAGTGGCTACACCTTC.

This clone was detected a few times. The genes are TRBV9 and TRBJ2-2; D is unresolved. Trimming stripped 4 bases from V and 4 bases from J, with 14 bases between. CDR1 and CDR2 (germline): SGDLS, YYNGEE. The CDR3 is made up of 15 amino acids. CDR3 coding DNA: TGTGCCAGCAGCCCCGGACCAGTTCCCACCGGGGAGCTGTTTTTT. The encoded protein is CASSPGPVPTGELFF.

The rearrangement uses TRBV11-2 and TRBJ2-3; 12 bases are a match to TRBD2. Losses at the gene ends were 0 bases for V and 2 bases for J; bases not matched to a gene: 9. CDR1 SGHAT and CDR2 FQNNGV come from the germline V gene. The CDR3 contains 19 residues. The CDR3 DNA reads TGTGCCAGCAGCTTAGATCTGGAACTAGCGGGAGGCTTCACAGATACGCAGTATTTT. It encodes CASSLDLELAGGFTDTQYF.

The rearrangement links TRBV7-9 to TRBJ1-1; D gene ambiguous. Trimming removed 2 bases at V and 1 base at J, with 11 bases between. CDR3 length: 15 amino acids. From germline, CDR1 is SEHNR and CDR2 FQNEAQ (reference sequence). The CDR3 sequence: CASSLKDSSNTEAFF. The CDR3 DNA reads TGTGCCAGCAGCTTAAAGGACTCTTCGAACACTGAAGCTTTCTTT.

This rearrangement joins TRBV6-5 to TRBJ1-5, with D uncertain. The germline V and J ends were trimmed by 6 bases and 4 bases, with 10 bases remaining between them. Germline values: CDR1 MNHEY, CDR2 SVGAGI. CDR3 length: 13 amino acids. The CDR3 loop is CASRGGWNQPQHF. The DNA of the CDR3 is TGTGCCAGCAGGGGAGGATGGAATCAGCCCCAGCATTTT.